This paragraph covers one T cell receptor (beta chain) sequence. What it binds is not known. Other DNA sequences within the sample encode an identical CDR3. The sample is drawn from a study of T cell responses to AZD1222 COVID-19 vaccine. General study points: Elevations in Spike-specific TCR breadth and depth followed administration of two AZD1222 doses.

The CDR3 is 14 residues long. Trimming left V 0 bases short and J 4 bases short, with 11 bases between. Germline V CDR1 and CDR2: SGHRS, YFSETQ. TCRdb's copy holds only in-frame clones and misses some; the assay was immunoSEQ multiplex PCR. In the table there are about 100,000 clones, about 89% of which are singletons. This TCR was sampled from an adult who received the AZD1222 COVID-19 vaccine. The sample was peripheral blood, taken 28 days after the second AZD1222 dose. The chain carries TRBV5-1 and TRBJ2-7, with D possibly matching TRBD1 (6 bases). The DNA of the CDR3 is TGCGCCAGCAGCTTGGGCCAGGGGTTTTACGAGCAGTACTTC. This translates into CASSLGQGFYEQYF.